Each of the 26 T cell receptor beta chains below was sequenced from the same sample in a study of blood T cell repertoires in COVID-19. The repertoire was sequenced with immunoSEQ multiplex PCR; TCRdb's copy has only in-frame clones and lacks some. The table lists 280,000 or so clones, approximately 86% of them singletons, with roughly 1.9% in the top ten. Sequences were obtained from peripheral blood. These receptors came from a woman aged 25 to 45 who had recovered from COVID-19.

The chain carries TRBV4-2 and TRBJ2-1; possibly TRBD2 for D (5 bases). The CDR3 length is 17 residues. CDR1 and CDR2 (germline): LGHNA, YNFKEQ. Trimming stripped 4 bases from V and 0 bases from J, with 16 bases between. CDR3 residues: CASSLPTGGSSYNEQFF. CDR3 DNA sequence: TGTGCCAGCAGCCTTCCTACCGGCGGGTCCTCCTACAATGAGCAGTTCTTC.

There are a few counts of this clone. The chain joins TRBV30 to TRBJ2-2; weak D call: TRBD2 (6 bases). This CDR3 has 16 residues. Between the trimmed V and J ends, which lost 2 bases and 1 base, there was a span of 14 bases. The germline V gene encodes CDR1 GTSNPN and CDR2 SVGIG (reference sequence). This CDR3 reads CAWSQPGTVNTGELFF. CDR3 DNA: TGTGCCTGGAGTCAACCCGGGACTGTGAACACCGGGGAGCTGTTTTTT.

The CDR3 here is CASSLGARGKNQPQHF. CDR3 bases: TGTGCCAGCAGCTTGGGCGCCAGGGGGAAGAATCAGCCCCAGCATTTT. The V gene is TRBV5-6, the J gene TRBJ1-5; TRBD1 aligns across 7 bases. Losses at the gene ends were 0 bases for V and 4 bases for J; bases not matched to a gene: 7. The CDR3 length is 16 residues. CDR1 is SGHDT and CDR2 is YYEEEE in the germline V gene.

The chain's CDR3 is CASSSRSPYGYTF. CDR3 bases: TGTGCCAGCAGTTCCCGCAGTCCTTATGGCTACACCTTC. The genes are TRBV27 and TRBJ1-2; D unclear. This CDR3 has 13 residues. Germline V gene data show CDR1 as MNHEY and CDR2 as SMNVEV (reference sequence). V was trimmed by 4 bases and J by 5 bases, leaving 11 bases between them.

The genes are TRBV10-3 and TRBJ2-7, with 7 bases fitting TRBD2. J gave up 6 bases and V 6 bases, and 2 bases lay outside the gene matches. CDR3 length: 11 residues. Per germline, CDR1 ENHRY and CDR2 SYGVKD. The CDR3 sequence is CAIRTGGEQYF. CDR3 coding DNA: TGTGCCATCAGGACGGGGGGCGAGCAGTACTTC.

The chain carries TRBV30 and TRBJ1-2; 10 bases line up with TRBD1. With V trimmed by 2 bases and J by 1 base, 22 bases remained unmatched. Germline CDR1 and CDR2: GTSNPN and SVGIG (reference sequence). This CDR3 is built from 21 residues. CDR3 sequence reads: CAWSQPGQGFWSGGRNYGYTF. CDR3 coding DNA: TGTGCCTGGAGTCAGCCGGGACAGGGGTTTTGGAGTGGGGGCCGTAACTATGGCTACACCTTC.

V and J are TRBV6-6 and TRBJ2-1, with 7 bases aligning to TRBD2. Germline values: CDR1 MNHNY, CDR2 SVGAGI (reference sequence). Germline trimming cut 5 bases from V and 6 bases from J; bases unmatched to any gene: 4. The CDR3 is 13 amino acids. CDR3 DNA: TGTGCCAGCAGTACGGGGGGTTTCAATGAGCAGTTCTTC. Protein product: CASSTGGFNEQFF.

The V gene is TRBV19, the J gene TRBJ2-7, with a possible D match to TRBD1 (6 bases). Germline-derived CDR1 and CDR2 are LNHDA and SQIVND (reference sequence). Deletions cut 8 bases from V and 5 bases from J, with 10 bases between. The CDR3 consists of 11 residues. CDR3 nucleotide sequence: TGTGCCAGTGGGGGCACGGACGAGCAGTACTTC. This gives the protein CASGGTDEQYF.

The chain has TRBV28 and TRBJ1-5; D is undetermined. V lost 6 bases to trimming and J lost 7 bases, with 19 bases between them. CDR3 size: 15 residues. The germline CDR1 and CDR2 sequences are MDHEN and SYDVKM. The CDR3 protein is CASSFGGGVEQPQHF. The CDR3 bases are TGTGCCAGCAGCTTTGGAGGTGGGGTGGAACAGCCCCAGCATTTT. The variable domain in full, completed from reference TRBV28 and TRBJ1-5, reads DVKVTQSSRYLVKRTGEKVFLECVQDMDHENMFWYRQDPGLGLRLIYFSYDVKMKEKGDIPEGYSVSREKKERFSLILESASTNQTSMYLCASSFGGGVEQPQHFGDGTRLSIL.

The V gene is TRBV5-1, the J gene TRBJ1-2, with D uncertain. The germline CDR1 and CDR2 sequences are SGHRS and YFSETQ. V shed 3 bases and J shed 1 base, with 10 bases lying between them. The CDR3 covers 14 residues. The CDR3 protein is CASSWGDINYGYTF. CDR3 nucleotides: TGCGCCAGCAGCTGGGGAGACATTAACTATGGCTACACCTTC.

The rearrangement links TRBV28 to TRBJ2-7, with D uncertain. CDR3 length: 12 residues. Trimming removed 4 bases at V and 0 bases at J, with 4 bases between. Germline lookup yields CDR1 MDHEN and CDR2 SYDVKM. CDR3 DNA sequence: TGTGCCAGCAGTTCTAGCTCCTACGAGCAGTACTTC. Translated: CASSSSSYEQYF.

This chain uses TRBV19 with TRBJ1-5; TRBD1 matches at 10 bases. Trimming removed 7 bases from V and 0 bases from J; junction bases left unmatched: 12. Germline V CDR1 and CDR2: LNHDA, SQIVND (reference sequence). CDR3 size: 18 residues. CDR3 coding DNA: TGTGCCAGTAATGGGGGGGACAGGGGTTATTATAGCAATCAGCCCCAGCATTTT. It codes for CASNGGDRGYYSNQPQHF.

This clone was seen only once. The genes are TRBV5-6 and TRBJ2-5; D remains ambiguous. The CDR3 contains 14 residues. CDR1 and CDR2 (germline): SGHDT, YYEEEE. The V gene lost 2 bases and the J gene lost 1 base, with 9 bases spanning the gap. CDR3 in DNA: TGTGCCAGCAGCTTAATAGTGTCCCAAGAGACCCAGTACTTC. Translation gives CASSLIVSQETQYF.

The rearrangement joins TRBV4-1 to TRBJ1-2; possible D gene TRBD1, 5 bases. V dropped 1 base and J dropped 4 bases, with 10 bases sitting between them. CDR1 and CDR2 from the germline V gene are MGHRA and YSYEKL. The CDR3 consists of 14 residues. The CDR3, as DNA: TGCGCCAGCAGCCAAGCATTCCAGGGCTATGGCTACACCTTC. Its translation is CASSQAFQGYGYTF.

The chain couples TRBV7-9 to TRBJ2-3, with D perhaps matching TRBD1 (6 bases). Germline V gene data show CDR1 as SEHNR and CDR2 as FQNEAQ (reference sequence). The CDR3 spans 15 residues. V gave up 5 bases and J gave up 3 bases, with 15 bases separating them. DNA for the CDR3: TGTGCCAGCAGCGGTAGGGGGTTCAGGACAGATACGCAGTATTTT. Its translation is CASSGRGFRTDTQYF.

The chain is built from TRBV3-1 (or the pseudogene TRBV3-2) and TRBJ1-1, with a possible D match to TRBD1 (5 bases). The germline V gene encodes CDR1 LGHDT and CDR2 YNNKEL (reference sequence). The CDR3 loop spans 16 amino acids. V lost 0 bases and J 1 base, leaving 12 bases between the germline ends. DNA of the CDR3: TGTGCCAGCAGCCAAGATGGCGGAGGGACGAACACTGAAGCTTTCTTT. This translates into CASSQDGGGTNTEAFF.

The chain links TRBV11-3 to TRBJ2-1, with TRBD1 identical over 9 bases. The germline V gene has CDR1 SGHNT and CDR2 YENEEA. The CDR3 runs to 15 residues. Trimming cost V 3 bases and J 6 bases; bases outside gene matches: 6. The CDR3 DNA reads TGTGCCAGCAGCTTCAGGACAGGGGACAGCAATGAGCAGTTCTTC. Protein product: CASSFRTGDSNEQFF. Full variable domain (rest looked up from reference TRBV11-3 and TRBJ2-1): EAGVVQSPRYKIIEKKQPVAFWCNPISGHNTLYWYLQNLGQGPELLIRYENEEAVDDSQLPKDRFSAERLKGVDSTLKIQPAELGDSAVYLCASSFRTGDSNEQFFGPGTRLTVL.

The chain links TRBV5-5 to TRBJ2-2, with a weak D call TRBD2 (5 bases). V shed 3 bases and J shed 6 bases, with 9 bases lying between them. CDR3 length: 13 amino acids. Germline assignment: CDR1 SGHKS and CDR2 YYEKEE (reference sequence). Written as DNA, the CDR3 is TGTGCCAGCAGCTGGGCGGGTCCCGGGGAGCTGTTTTTT. Translated: CASSWAGPGELFF.

The rearrangement links TRBV19 to TRBJ1-2; unclear D gene. The V and J ends lost 4 bases and 6 bases respectively, with 9 bases between them. Germline CDR1 reads LNHDA; CDR2 reads SQIVND (reference sequence). The length of the CDR3 is 12 residues. CDR3 region: CASSNSFHGYTF. In nucleotides, the CDR3 is TGTGCCAGTAGTAACAGTTTTCATGGCTACACCTTC.

The V gene is TRBV12-3 or TRBV12-4, the J gene TRBJ2-7, with 9 bases aligning to TRBD1. The CDR3 contains 13 residues. With V trimmed by 6 bases and J by 3 bases, 3 bases remained unmatched. The CDR3 bases are TGTGCCAGCAGGAGGACAGGGGTCTACGAGCAGTACTTC. This codes for CASRRTGVYEQYF.

This chain joins TRBV28 and TRBJ2-1; D is undetermined. The CDR3 consists of 13 residues. Deletions cut 2 bases from V and 9 bases from J, with 11 bases between. Germline V gene data show CDR1 as MDHEN and CDR2 as SYDVKM. The CDR3 DNA follows: TGTGCCAGCAGTTTAAGAAGCATTAGTGAGCAGTTCTTC. Its protein product is CASSLRSISEQFF.

This clone has a handful of counts. The J gene is TRBJ1-4, the V gene TRBV2; D not resolved. V gave up 4 bases and J gave up 8 bases, with 11 bases separating them. CDR3 length: 13 amino acids. Germline V gene data show CDR1 as SNHLY and CDR2 as FYNNEI. CDR3 sequence (DNA): TGTGCCAGCAGTGGACCGGGAATCGAAAAACTGTTTTTT. Protein product: CASSGPGIEKLFF.

The chain carries TRBV5-1 and TRBJ1-4; the match to TRBD1 covers 7 bases. From germline, CDR1 is SGHRS and CDR2 YFSETQ. J was trimmed by 7 bases and V by 6 bases; bases with no gene match: 6. There are 13 residues in the CDR3. The CDR3 here is CASITGVREKLFF. The CDR3 nucleotides read TGCGCCAGCATAACAGGGGTCCGTGAAAAACTGTTTTTT. The whole variable domain, filled in from reference TRBV5-1 and TRBJ1-4, reads KAGVTQTPRYLIKTRGQQVTLSCSPISGHRSVSWYQQTPGQGLQFLFEYFSETQRNKGNFPGRFSGRQFSNSRSEMNVSTLELGDSALYLCASITGVREKLFFGSGTQLSVL.

V gene TRBV5-4 combines with J gene TRBJ2-7; 10 bases are shared with TRBD2. The J segment lost 2 bases and the V segment lost 4 bases, leaving 6 bases of the junction unmatched. The CDR3 is 15 amino acids. Per the germline V gene, CDR1 is SGHNT and CDR2 is YYREEE (reference sequence). The CDR3 DNA sequence: TGTGCCAGCAGCATAGGAGCGGGGGGGCCCTACGAGCAGTACTTC. Protein: CASSIGAGGPYEQYF.

The chain is built from TRBV28 and TRBJ2-1; TRBD2 is a possible D gene (5 bases). The CDR3 length is 15 residues. From germline, CDR1 is MDHEN and CDR2 SYDVKM. V lost 2 bases to trimming and J lost 3 bases, with 11 bases between them. The CDR3 sequence: CASSLAGRGYNEQFF. The CDR3 region has the DNA TGTGCCAGCAGTTTAGCGGGCCGGGGCTACAATGAGCAGTTCTTC.

The genes are TRBV27 and TRBJ2-6; D perhaps matches TRBD1 (6 bases). The length of the CDR3 is 17 residues. Germline V gene sequence: CDR1 MNHEY, CDR2 SMNVEV (reference sequence). V was shortened by 6 bases and J by 4 bases, with 19 bases between the two germline ends. CDR3 nucleotides: TGTGCCAGCAGCCCTTGGTCAGGGGCAGCAGGGGCCAACGTCCTGACTTTC. This sequence encodes CASSPWSGAAGANVLTF.